These 10 T cell receptor beta chains were all obtained from the same sample, sequenced in a study of blood T cell repertoires in COVID-19. The assay was immunoSEQ multiplex PCR, and TCRdb's table has in-frame clones only and misses some. The repertoire holds approximately 150,000 clones, with around 84% as singletons. Sequenced input: peripheral blood. The source is a woman aged 55 to 70 with acute or convalescent COVID-19.

The chain links TRBV5-1 to TRBJ2-5; 12 nucleotides line up with TRBD2. V dropped 6 bases and J dropped 5; count of bases not matched to a gene: 8. The CDR3 loop spans 15 amino acids. CDR1 is SGHRS, CDR2 YFSETQ, per germline. CDR3 nucleotides: TGCGCCAGCACATCTAGCGGGGGGGCCAGGGAGACCCAGTACTTC. It translates to CASTSSGGARETQYF.

The chain combines TRBV3-1 (or the pseudogene TRBV3-2) with TRBJ2-3; 7 nucleotides line up with TRBD1. The CDR3 is 14 amino acids. Germline V gene sequence: CDR1 LGHDT, CDR2 YNNKEL (reference sequence). V lost 10 bases, J lost 6 bases, and 13 bases stayed unmatched. CDR3 protein: CATTRTGLTDTQYF. The CDR3, as DNA: TGTGCCACCACAAGGACAGGTCTGACGGATACGCAGTATTTT.

The chain uses TRBV5-1 and TRBJ2-5; tentatively, D is TRBD1 (7 bases). The CDR3 is made up of 15 amino acids. V was trimmed by 4 bases and J by 9 bases, leaving 22 bases between them. Germline values: CDR1 SGHRS, CDR2 YFSETQ. CDR3 amino acids: CASSLGLEGGGAQYF. For the CDR3, the DNA is TGCGCCAGCAGCCTCGGACTTGAAGGGGGCGGGGCCCAGTACTTC.

The V and J genes are TRBV7-8 and TRBJ2-7; weak D call: TRBD1 (6 bases). V lost 6 bases and J 5 bases, leaving 17 bases between the germline ends. This CDR3 contains 14 residues. Per the germline V gene, CDR1 is SGHVS and CDR2 is FQNEAQ. The CDR3 DNA reads TGTGCCAGCAGGAGCCGCACAGGGACCCACGAGCAGTACTTC. Translation gives CASRSRTGTHEQYF.

The CDR3 sequence is CASSLVGANTGELFF. CDR3 DNA sequence: TGTGCCAGCAGCTTGGTAGGAGCGAACACCGGGGAGCTGTTTTTT. The rearrangement links TRBV11-3 to TRBJ2-2; D gene ambiguous. This CDR3 contains 15 residues. CDR1 and CDR2 (germline): SGHNT, YENEEA. Trimming shortened V by 3 bases and J by 0 bases, and 8 bases separated the two germline ends.

The chain carries TRBV18 and TRBJ2-3; 12 bases line up with TRBD2. The germline V gene encodes CDR1 KGHSH and CDR2 LQKENI. CDR3 length: 15 residues. V dropped 3 bases and J dropped 4; count of bases not matched to a gene: 2. The CDR3 region has the DNA TGTGCCAGCTCACCCGGACTAGCGGGGTCAGATACGCAGTATTTT. This sequence encodes CASSPGLAGSDTQYF.

The genes are TRBV19 and TRBJ2-1; 12 bases are a match to TRBD2. This CDR3 has 15 residues. Germline lookup yields CDR1 LNHDA and CDR2 SQIVND (reference sequence). The J segment lost 5 bases and the V segment lost 3 bases, leaving 2 bases of the junction unmatched. The CDR3 DNA reads as TGTGCCAGTAGTATTCTAGCGGGGGGGAACAATGAGCAGTTCTTC. Residues: CASSILAGGNNEQFF.

The chain recombines TRBV6-1 with TRBJ1-2, with D perhaps TRBD1 (5 bases). The ends were cut back, 3 bases at V and 4 bases at J, with 6 bases in the middle. This CDR3 comprises 12 residues. Looked up from germline, CDR1 is MNHNS and CDR2 is SASEGT. CDR3 nucleotides: TGTGCCAGCAGTGACAGGGCCTATGGCTACACCTTC. Translated: CASSDRAYGYTF.

The J gene is TRBJ2-1, the V gene TRBV4-2, with 8 positions matching TRBD1. V gave up 1 base and J gave up 9 bases; unmatched junction bases: 11. The CDR3 sequence is 16 residues long. Germline loops: CDR1 LGHNA, CDR2 YNFKEQ. The CDR3 here is CASSQGWNRGTSEQFF. The DNA of the CDR3 is TGTGCCAGCAGCCAAGGATGGAACAGGGGGACGAGTGAGCAGTTCTTC.

The chain couples TRBV12-5 to TRBJ1-6; D possibly corresponds to TRBD1 (5 bases). The germline V gene encodes CDR1 LGHNT and CDR2 FRNRAP. V lost 5 bases and J 1 base, leaving 12 bases between the germline ends. The CDR3 totals 16 residues. The CDR3 protein is CASGRGTGSYNSPLHF. CDR3 nucleotide sequence: TGTGCTAGTGGTCGGGGGACGGGTTCCTATAATTCACCCCTCCACTTT.